This entry lists 9 T cell receptor beta chains sequenced from one sample in a study of response to subunit inactivated influenza vaccine. Using its own MiXCR run on the RT-PCR reads, TCRdb lists one record per CDR3 protein. Found here are around 180,000 distinct CDR3 sequences, around 9.2% of them singletons; the top ten hold 11%. This sample comprised non-naive T cells sorted from PBMCs, obtained on the day of vaccination. Receptors were obtained from a man over 45 who received an inactivated influenza vaccine.

This clonotype was recorded a few times. The chain is built from TRBV7-2 and TRBJ2-3; D unclear. Germline CDR1 SGHTA, CDR2 FQGNSA. The CDR3 extends over 14 amino acids. The V end lost 5 bases, the J end lost 2 bases, and 11 bases lay between the germline ends. CDR3 amino acids: CASSVYSATDTQYF. Here the CDR3 DNA reads TGTGCCAGCAGCGTCTACAGTGCCACAGATACGCAGTATTTT. The variable domain in full, completed from reference TRBV7-2 and TRBJ2-3, reads GAGVSQSPSNKVTEKGKDVELRCDPISGHTALYWYRQSLGQGLEFLIYFQGNSAPDKSGLPSDRFSAERTGGSVSTLTIQRTQQEDSAVYLCASSVYSATDTQYFGPGTRLTVL.

The chain links TRBV7-2 to TRBJ1-4, with D hard to call. Germline CDR1 is SGHTA and CDR2 is FQGNSA. V was clipped by 4 bases and J by 7 bases, with 10 bases between them. This CDR3 is built from 13 residues. The CDR3 sequence: CASSYGLREKLFF. In DNA, the CDR3 is TGTGCCAGCAGCTACGGACTACGTGAAAAACTGTTTTTT.

This clonotype was recorded many times. This chain uses TRBV25-1 with TRBJ2-1; TRBD1 matches at 9 bases. From germline, CDR1 is MGHDK and CDR2 SYGVNS. The junction had 5 bases not matched to a gene; V was cut back by 7 bases and J by 4 bases. This CDR3 is built from 14 residues. CDR3 DNA sequence: TGTGCCAGCATGGGACAGGGATTTTACAATGAGCAGTTCTTC. It encodes CASMGQGFYNEQFF.

The chain uses TRBV7-2 and TRBJ2-7; D is unclear. This CDR3 has 15 residues. Trimming removed 1 base from V and 5 bases from J, with 15 bases in between. Germline loops: CDR1 SGHTA, CDR2 FQGNSA. CDR3 amino acids: CASSLVALPTHEQYF. In DNA, the CDR3 is TGTGCCAGCAGCTTAGTGGCACTCCCGACCCACGAGCAGTACTTC.

This clonotype was observed a few times. The chain uses TRBV12-3 or TRBV12-4 and TRBJ1-4; 8 nucleotides align to TRBD1. There are 16 residues in the CDR3. The ends lost 3 bases at V and 8 bases at J; junction bases unmatched: 11. The chain's CDR3 is CASSFRQGRFGEKLFF. CDR3 coding DNA: TGTGCCAGCAGTTTCAGACAGGGGAGATTCGGCGAAAAACTGTTTTTT.

In its sample, this clonotype was seen a few times. The V gene is TRBV5-1, the J gene TRBJ2-7; D call uncertain. The CDR3 extends over 12 amino acids. The germline gives CDR1 SGHRS, CDR2 YFSETQ. V was pared by 4 bases and J by 5 bases, with 10 bases between. This CDR3 is CASSKTLDEQYF. The CDR3 nucleotides are TGCGCCAGCAGCAAAACGCTAGACGAGCAGTACTTC.

This clonotype appeared many times. The V call is TRBV6-2 or TRBV6-3, the J call TRBJ1-1; the D is unclear. The CDR3 spans 14 residues. Germline-derived CDR1 and CDR2 are MNHEY and SVGEGT. With 3 bases removed from V and 2 bases from J, the gap between germline ends came to 10 bases. The chain's CDR3 is CASSYSLDNTEAFF. The CDR3 DNA follows: TGTGCCAGCAGTTATTCCTTGGACAACACTGAAGCTTTCTTT.

This clonotype has a count of ten or more. The rearrangement uses TRBV5-1 and TRBJ2-5; 7 bases are shared with TRBD1. Germline V lookup: CDR1 SGHRS, CDR2 YFSETQ. J gave up 1 base and V 4 bases, and 4 bases lay outside the gene matches. CDR3 length: 14 amino acids. This chain's CDR3 is CASSLRDSQETQYF. As DNA, the CDR3 is TGCGCCAGCAGCCTTAGGGACAGCCAAGAGACCCAGTACTTC.

The chain is built from TRBV6-1 and TRBJ2-7; 9 nucleotides agree with TRBD1. Germline trimming cut 7 bases from V and 0 bases from J; bases unmatched to any gene: 7. The germline V gene has CDR1 MNHNS and CDR2 SASEGT. The CDR3 has 15 residues. The CDR3 loop reads CASTNDRGSSYEQYF. The DNA of the CDR3 is TGTGCCAGCACCAATGACAGGGGGAGCTCCTACGAGCAGTACTTC.